This T cell receptor (beta chain) is drawn from a study of T cell changes during pregnancy in multiple sclerosis (dated by TCRdb to between 2017 and 2020). For context, the study as a whole: The study looked at changes in the T cell repertoire across pregnancy in women with multiple sclerosis.

The CDR3 runs 17 amino acids, cysteine and phenylalanine included. The entry retains the CDR3 DNA only, 51 bases that are in frame from base 1. The germline V gene (reference sequence) specifies MNHEY as CDR1 and SMNVEV as CDR2. Cut back by 5 bases and 2 bases, the V and J ends lie 19 bases apart. A remark on this clone: Its antigen is still unknown. No per-base quality is available; no much larger clone lies one base away.

Library creation used the immunoSEQ multiplex PCR assay. TCRdb retrieved this table from immuneACCESS and kept in-frame rearrangements only. Not all clones are present; in checked studies, unresolved V genes account for under half, and no reason is known for the remainder. The sample table holds 65,000 to 75,000 clones, of which around 94% were seen once. Of the sample, 3% to 3.5% falls within the top ten clones. Sequenced material: CD8+ T cells from peripheral blood mononuclear cells, taken in the third trimester of pregnancy. The chain uses TRBV27 and TRBJ2-1; tentative D gene TRBD2, with 6 bases matching. The origin of this receptor is a female donor in good health, enrolled as a control in a pregnancy study. The base sequence is TGTGCCAGCAGTCCTACCCCGAGCGGGCTGACCTACAATGAGCAGTTCTTC. Translated, it reads CASSPTPSGLTYNEQFF.